These T cell receptor beta chains were read from a single sample in a study of T cell responses to AZD1222 COVID-19 vaccine. Clones were sequenced by immunoSEQ multiplex PCR, and TCRdb holds only the in-frame ones, with some missing. The data show 100,000 to 150,000 clones, around 90% seen once. The sample here was peripheral blood, taken on day 0 of AZD1222 vaccination. Receptors originate from an adult in good health. The CDR3 runs from the conserved cysteine through the conserved F or W. Each record gives: V gene, clone size, J gene, D gene, CDR3 DNA, CDR3 protein. The D gene is left open where the match is weak. A row's size may be missing; if present it is once, few, many or a size class.

>TRBV27|.|TRBJ1-5|.
TGTGCCAGCAGACCAGGGGTAGGCAATCAGCCCCAGCATTTT
CASRPGVGNQPQHF
>TRBV9|.|TRBJ2-7|.
TGTGCCAGCAGCGTAGAGCCGTCGTCGGGCTCCTACGAGCAGTACTTC
CASSVEPSSGSYEQYF
>TRBV5-4|.|TRBJ2-2|.
TGTGCCAGCAGCTCCCAGGGAATTAGAGACACCGGGGAGCTGTTTTTT
CASSSQGIRDTGELFF
>TRBV7-6|.|TRBJ2-7|.
TGTGCCAGCAGCTTAGGGGTCAAGATCGACGAGCAGTACTTC
CASSLGVKIDEQYF
>TRBV6-5|.|TRBJ1-5|.
TGTGCCAGCAGAAAAGGACAGTTTCAGCCCCAGCATTTT
CASRKGQFQPQHF
>TRBV5-4|.|TRBJ2-5|TRBD2
TGTGCCAGCAGCTTCGGGGGGGCCCGGGAGACCCAGTACTTC
CASSFGGARETQYF
>TRBV14|.|TRBJ2-1|TRBD1
TGTGCCAGCAGCCCGGACAGGCACAATGAGCAGTTCTTC
CASSPDRHNEQFF
>TRBV27|.|TRBJ2-7|TRBD2
TGTGCCAGCAGTTTATCGGGACTAGCGGGGGCCTCCTACGAGCAGTACTTC
CASSLSGLAGASYEQYF
>TRBV5-6|few|TRBJ2-7|TRBD1
TGTGCCAGCAGTTACAGGGGTTTGGGCTACGAGCAGTACTTC
CASSYRGLGYEQYF
>TRBV5-5|few|TRBJ1-5|.
TGTGCCAGCAGCTTGGGGGCAGGCGGCTTGGAACAGCCCCAGCATTTT
CASSLGAGGLEQPQHF
>TRBV28|.|TRBJ1-2|TRBD1
TGTGCCAGCAGTTCTCTAACCGGGACAGGGGTCGACTTC
CASSSLTGTGVDF
>TRBV4-2|.|TRBJ1-6|TRBD1
TGTGCCAGCAGCCAAGTGTTATTACTACAGGGGAGGTCACCCCTCCACTTT
CASSQVLLLQGRSPLHF
>TRBV6-5|.|TRBJ1-2|.
TGTGCCAGCAGTTATAATAGGGGGACAAAAAACTATGGCTACACCTTC
CASSYNRGTKNYGYTF
>TRBV2|once|TRBJ2-2|.
TGTGCCAGCAGTGAACTAGCAATCACCGGGGAGCTGTTTTTT
CASSELAITGELFF
>TRBV2|once|TRBJ1-1|.
TGTGCCAGCAGACAGGCTCTGAACACTGAAGCTTTCTTT
CASRQALNTEAFF
>TRBV24-1|.|TRBJ2-2|.
TGTGCCACCCCTCGGCAGAAGAACACCGGGGAGCTGTTTTTT
CATPRQKNTGELFF
>TRBV2|.|TRBJ1-1|.
TGTGCCAGCAGTTTAGGGACACGTAACACTGAAGCTTTCTTT
CASSLGTRNTEAFF
>TRBV28|.|TRBJ1-5|.
TGTGCCAGCAGCCAAGGGCAGGCCCCTAGCAATCAGCCCCAGCATTTT
CASSQGQAPSNQPQHF
>TRBV28|.|TRBJ1-6|.
TGTGCCAGCAGTTTATTGAAAGGCAGCTCCTATAATTCACCCCTCCACTTT
CASSLLKGSSYNSPLHF
>TRBV27|.|TRBJ1-2|TRBD1
TGTGCCAGCAGTTTGTCGGGACAGTATGGCTACACCTTC
CASSLSGQYGYTF
>TRBV6-5|.|TRBJ1-1|.
TGTGCCAGCAGGCCCCTACCTGCCAGGAGCACTGAAGCTTTCTTT
CASRPLPARSTEAFF
>TRBV18|.|TRBJ2-7|.
TGTGCCAGCTCACCAGCCGGCGGACGGTACGAGCAGTACTTC
CASSPAGGRYEQYF
>TRBV18|.|TRBJ1-2|.
TGTGCCAGCTCACCCGGGGGTCCTAACTATGGCTACACCTTC
CASSPGGPNYGYTF
>TRBV30|.|TRBJ2-5|.
TGTGCCTGGAGTGATCCTCCGGGACACATAGAGACCCAGTACTTC
CAWSDPPGHIETQYF
>TRBV19|once|TRBJ1-5|.
TGTGCCAGTAGTTATAGGGTTGAGCAGCCCCAGCATTTT
CASSYRVEQPQHF
>TRBV21-1|.|TRBJ2-3|.
TGTGCCAGCAGCAAAAAACCTAGCGGGGGGGAACACACAGATACGCAGTATTTT
CASSKKPSGGEHTDTQYF
>TRBV5-1|.|TRBJ1-3|TRBD1
TGCGCCAGCAGCCCGGGGACAGGGGGAGGAAACACCATATATTTT
CASSPGTGGGNTIYF
>TRBV20-1|.|TRBJ2-7|TRBD2
TGCTCTAGCGGGGGGTACGAGCAGTACTTC
CSSGGYEQYF
>TRBV24-1|.|TRBJ1-2|.
TGTGCCACCAGTGATTTCCGGAGCAGCTACACCTTC
CATSDFRSSYTF